This T cell receptor (beta chain) is from a study of blood T cell repertoires in COVID-19. Original handling: It was from reference gene primer amplification that nucleated cell counts were estimated. TCRdb keeps only in-frame clones here, not all; method: immunoSEQ multiplex PCR. V and J calls and clone size are as listed in that table; D and trimming were resolved from the DNA. This sample has hundreds of thousands of clones, with 86% found just once. Participants' reported clinical history set cohort assignment. Germline V CDR1 and CDR2: SGHVS, FQNEAQ. The CDR3 totals 17 residues. J gave up 4 bases and V 5 bases, and 14 bases lay outside the gene matches.

The sequenced material came from PBMCs or T cells enriched from blood (not recorded which). This chain joins TRBV7-8 and TRBJ2-5; TRBD1 agrees at 9 bases. The receptor was isolated from a man younger than 30 who had recovered from COVID-19. Here the CDR3 DNA reads TGTGCCAGCAGCAGTCGCCCGGGACAGGGCGTCGGAGAGACCCAGTACTTC. This sequence encodes CASSSRPGQGVGETQYF.